The 10 T cell receptor beta chains in this list originate from one sample, sequenced in a study of CD8+ T cells in alopecia areata. Extraction of RNA preceded its reverse transcription into cDNA, which served as the sequencing template. Libraries were prepared by immunoSEQ multiplex PCR; TCRdb keeps only in-frame clonotypes and omits some of them. The sample yields roughly 120,000 clones, about half seen once. Stated treatment: oral pan-JAK inhibitor, 5-10 mg twice daily. This specimen consisted of CD4+ T cells sorted from blood, obtained at week 4, from a patient treated with tofacitinib. These receptors all come from a human donor with alopecia areata.

The chain has TRBV29-1 and TRBJ2-1, with a possible D match to TRBD2 (5 bases). V lost 5 bases and J 5 bases, leaving 13 bases between the germline ends. The CDR3 runs 13 residues. The germline V gene encodes CDR1 SQVTM and CDR2 ANQGSEA. The DNA for the CDR3 is TGCAGCGTTAAATGGGGAGTAGACAATGAGCAGTTCTTC. It translates to CSVKWGVDNEQFF.

The chain carries TRBV30 and TRBJ1-2, with 7 bases fitting TRBD1. V was clipped by 3 bases and J by 2 bases; unmatched bases: 3. CDR1 is GTSNPN, CDR2 SVGIG, per germline (reference sequence). The CDR3 is 13 amino acids. The CDR3 nucleotides are TGTGCCTGGAGCAAACAGGGGAACTATGGCTACACCTTC. It codes for CAWSKQGNYGYTF.

This clone was picked up a small number of times. CDR3 residues: CASSPGPGDDGFF. The CDR3 DNA is TGTGCCAGCAGCCCTGGGCCCGGGGACGATGGTTTCTTT. The rearrangement links TRBV7-9 to TRBJ1-1; perhaps TRBD1 as D (5 bases). The germline CDR1 and CDR2 sequences are SEHNR and FQNEAQ (reference sequence). V was trimmed by 5 bases and J by 13 bases, leaving 20 bases between them. This CDR3 is built from 13 residues. Combining the CDR3 with reference TRBV7-9 and TRBJ1-1 gives the whole variable domain DTGVSQNPRHKITKRGQNVTFRCDPISEHNRLYWYRQTLGQGPEFLTYFQNEAQLEKSRLLSDRFSAERPKGSFSTLEIQRTEQGDSAMYLCASSPGPGDDGFFGQGTRLTVV.

V and J are TRBV19 and TRBJ1-6; maybe TRBD1 (5 bases). The CDR3 runs to 16 residues. V dropped 5 bases and J dropped 6 bases, with 17 bases sitting between them. CDR1 LNHDA and CDR2 SQIVND come from the germline V gene (reference sequence). DNA of the CDR3: TGTGCCAGTAGTCTCACGACAGAAACCTTTAATTCACCCCTCCACTTT. Encoded protein: CASSLTTETFNSPLHF.

This chain joins TRBV30 and TRBJ2-2; 7 bases are a match to TRBD2. V lost 5 bases to trimming and J lost 4 bases; unmatched junction nucleotides: 4. The germline V gene has CDR1 GTSNPN and CDR2 SVGIG (reference sequence). This CDR3 is 13 amino acids long. CDR3 amino acids: CAWLAGRTGELFF. CDR3 sequence (DNA): TGTGCCTGGTTAGCGGGCCGCACCGGGGAGCTGTTTTTT.

The chain links TRBV7-2 to TRBJ2-5, with D hard to call. The V gene lost 5 bases and the J gene lost 4 bases, with 11 bases spanning the gap. The CDR3 sequence is 13 residues long. Germline CDR1 and CDR2: SGHTA and FQGNSA. CDR3 protein: CASSGKGRETQYF. The CDR3 nucleotides read TGTGCCAGCAGCGGGAAAGGGCGAGAGACCCAGTACTTC. The whole variable domain, remainder taken from reference TRBV7-2 and TRBJ2-5, is GAGVSQSPSNKVTEKGKDVELRCDPISGHTALYWYRQSLGQGLEFLIYFQGNSAPDKSGLPSDRFSAERTGGSVSTLTIQRTQQEDSAVYLCASSGKGRETQYFGPGTRLLVL.

In its sample, this clone was seen a few times. The V call is TRBV9, the J call TRBJ1-1; TRBD1 agrees at 7 bases. Trimming removed 4 bases from V and 2 bases from J; junction bases left unmatched: 17. This CDR3 is built from 18 residues. The V gene's germline CDR1 is SGDLS and CDR2 YYNGEE. CDR3 DNA: TGTGCCAGCAGCTCCACCACAGGAGGGACAGCACTCAACACTGAAGCTTTCTTT. Amino acids: CASSSTTGGTALNTEAFF.

The CDR3 spells CASSDLDNSYNEQFF. DNA of the CDR3: TGTGCCAGCAGTGATTTAGACAACTCCTACAATGAGCAGTTCTTC. The chain links TRBV25-1 to TRBJ2-1, with unresolved D. Trimming left V 3 bases short and J 0 bases short, with 9 bases between. Germline CDR1 MGHDK, CDR2 SYGVNS. This CDR3 comprises 15 residues.

Many counts were recorded for this clone. This chain joins TRBV5-1 and TRBJ1-2; D might be TRBD1 (6 bases). Between the trimmed V and J ends, which lost 6 bases and 4 bases, there was a span of 13 bases. The length of the CDR3 is 13 residues. From germline, CDR1 is SGHRS and CDR2 YFSETQ. The CDR3 protein is CASNEGQSYGYTF. CDR3 bases: TGCGCCAGCAATGAAGGACAGAGCTATGGCTACACCTTC.

This clone has a handful of counts. The V call is TRBV11-2, the J call TRBJ2-2; no firm D call. The ends were cut back, 1 base at V and 0 bases at J, with 12 bases in the middle. The CDR3 consists of 17 residues. Per germline, CDR1 SGHAT and CDR2 FQNNGV. The DNA for the CDR3 is TGTGCCAGCAGCTTAGTATTCGGCAGCTCGAACACCGGGGAGCTGTTTTTT. As protein: CASSLVFGSSNTGELFF.